Shown below are 30 T cell receptor beta chains from a single sample sequenced in a study of regulatory T cells in long-lasting Graves disease. Construction of the TCR beta libraries employed iRepertoire HTBI primers in conjunction with Arm-PCR of CDR3 regions. Each CDR3 protein gets one entry after TCRdb re-called the multiplex PCR reads with MiXCR. Among 350,000 to 450,000 distinct CDR3 sequences listed, roughly 25% were seen once. Time point denoted: persistent/refractory GD, antithyroid drugs over 5 years with positive TRAb. Extracted PBMC RNA gave rise to the TCR library. Material: peripheral blood mononuclear cells (PBMCs), obtained when the disease was refractory, from a patient treated with antithyroid drugs. Receptors originate from a woman aged 35 to 49 with Graves disease.

The gene calls are TRBV5-6 and TRBJ2-1; D ambiguous. The germline gives CDR1 SGHDT, CDR2 YYEEEE. The CDR3 spans 12 residues. Trimming shortened V by 4 bases and J by 1 base, and 3 bases separated the two germline ends. As DNA, the CDR3 is TGTGCCAGCAGCAAATCCTACAATGAGCAGTTCTTC. This encodes CASSKSYNEQFF.

This clonotype has a count of ten or more. V is TRBV28 and J is TRBJ2-7; 10 bases agree with TRBD1. Trimming took 2 bases from V and 11 from J; bases not matched to a gene: 9. Per germline, CDR1 MDHEN and CDR2 SYDVKM. The CDR3 is made up of 14 amino acids. Written as DNA, the CDR3 is TGTGCCAGCAGTTTAGCCGGGACAGGGGAGGTAGAGTACTTC. This encodes CASSLAGTGEVEYF.

This clonotype has a handful of counts. The chain carries TRBV7-9 and TRBJ1-4; 11 positions agree with TRBD1. This CDR3 has 16 residues. The junction had 10 bases not matched to a gene; V was cut back by 5 bases and J by 8 bases. Per the germline V gene, CDR1 is SEHNR and CDR2 is FQNEAQ (reference sequence). The CDR3 DNA sequence: TGTGCCAGCAGCCAGCATGGACAGGGGGCCGGAGAAAAACTGTTTTTT. Its translation is CASSQHGQGAGEKLFF.

Points on this clonotype: Since a much larger clone is just one base distant, this may be a read error. CDR3 DNA: TGTGCCAGCAGTCTCAGACTAGCGGGAGGTTGGTTGGAAGAGACCCAGTACTTC. Encoded protein: CASSLRLAGGWLEETQYF. The chain couples TRBV6-1 to TRBJ2-5; 13 bases map to TRBD2. The CDR3 covers 18 residues. Trimming cost V 5 bases and J 3 bases; bases outside gene matches: 12. CDR1 and CDR2 from the germline V gene are MNHNS and SASEGT.

This clonotype was observed many times. This sequence joins TRBV28 and TRBJ2-7; the D is unclear. The germline V gene has CDR1 MDHEN and CDR2 SYDVKM. Trimming removed 3 bases from V and 1 base from J, with 7 bases in between. The CDR3 has 13 residues. Here the CDR3 reads CASSLTLSYEQYF. The CDR3 DNA reads TGTGCCAGCAGTTTGACCCTGTCCTACGAGCAGTACTTC.

The chain recombines TRBV6-1 with TRBJ2-2; possible D gene TRBD1, 6 bases. V was clipped by 7 bases and J by 6 bases, with 9 bases between them. Germline assignment: CDR1 MNHNS and CDR2 SASEGT. The CDR3 is made up of 12 amino acids. DNA of the CDR3: TGTGCCAGCACCGGACAGCCCGGGGAGCTGTTTTTT. It is translated as CASTGQPGELFF.

This clonotype was found many times. This chain uses TRBV28 with TRBJ2-7; 10 bases map to TRBD2. This CDR3 is built from 12 residues. V was clipped by 7 bases and J by 9 bases; unmatched bases: 6. Germline CDR1 and CDR2: MDHEN and SYDVKM. In nucleotides, the CDR3 is TGTGCCAGCAACCCCTCTAGCGGGGGGCAGTACTTC. It encodes CASNPSSGGQYF.

The chain employs TRBV20-1 and TRBJ2-5; D not certain. V was pared by 2 bases and J by 6 bases, with 10 bases between. The length of the CDR3 is 12 residues. Looked up from germline, CDR1 is DFQATT and CDR2 is SNEGSKA (reference sequence). CDR3 in DNA: TGCAGTGCTAGATTAGGGAAACAGACCCAGTACTTC. Translating it yields CSARLGKQTQYF.

This clonotype was observed at least ten times. The chain couples TRBV28 to TRBJ2-7, with D uncertain. This CDR3 region has 11 residues. CDR1 is MDHEN, CDR2 SYDVKM, per germline. The germline V and J ends were trimmed by 6 bases and 3 bases, with 6 bases remaining between them. CDR3 sequence reads: CASRQHYEQYF. The CDR3 bases are TGTGCCAGCAGACAGCACTACGAGCAGTACTTC.

This clonotype was observed at least ten times. V gene TRBV15 combines with J gene TRBJ2-7; TRBD2 matches 12 bases. CDR1 and CDR2 from the germline V gene are LNHNV and YYDKDF (reference sequence). The CDR3 has 15 amino acids. J lost 5 bases, V lost 4 bases, and 6 bases had no gene match. DNA of the CDR3: TGTGCCACCAGCAACGGACTAGCGGGAAATCACGAGCAGTACTTC. Translated, it gives CATSNGLAGNHEQYF.

As to this clonotype: This sequence may be a read error, since a much larger clone differs from it by one base. CDR3 loop: CAIGEPVTGEETQYF. CDR3 bases: TGTGCCATCGGTGAACCTGTCACAGGCGAAGAGACCCAGTACTTC. The chain couples TRBV10-3 to TRBJ2-5; the D gene is possibly TRBD1 (5 bases). Germline assignment: CDR1 ENHRY and CDR2 SYGVKD. The CDR3 runs 15 residues.

Concerning this clonotype: Germline and junction disagree at one end, which may indicate a read error. The chain employs TRBV7-8 and TRBJ2-7; 7 bases fit TRBD1. The CDR3 has 14 residues. CDR1 is SGHVS and CDR2 is FQNEAQ in the germline V gene. In DNA form, the CDR3 reads TGTGCCAACAGCACGCGACAGGGTTATCACGAGCAGTACTTC. Translation: CANSTRQGYHEQYF.

The chain combines TRBV20-1 with TRBJ2-7; 8 bases are a match to TRBD2. The CDR3 has 13 residues. The V gene end was trimmed by 5 bases and the J gene end by 3 bases; junction bases not matched to a gene: 6. Germline loops: CDR1 DFQATT, CDR2 SNEGSKA (reference sequence). This chain's CDR3 is CSAPLSGIYEQYF. DNA of the CDR3: TGCAGTGCTCCGCTTAGCGGGATCTACGAGCAGTACTTC.

The sample holds many counts of this clonotype. The rearrangement uses TRBV28 and TRBJ2-5; D may be TRBD1 (7 bases). The length of the CDR3 is 15 residues. The V end was cut by 7 bases, the J end by 0 bases, with 15 bases between. Germline V gene data show CDR1 as MDHEN and CDR2 as SYDVKM. For the CDR3, the DNA is TGTGCCAGCAAGGCCGGGGGACAGAACCAAGAGACCCAGTACTTC. It translates to CASKAGGQNQETQYF.

There are many counts of this clonotype. The chain employs TRBV28 and TRBJ2-7; 7 bases line up with TRBD1. The CDR3 has 14 residues. Trimming at V came to 5 bases and at J to 5 bases, leaving 9 bases not matched to a gene. CDR1 MDHEN and CDR2 SYDVKM come from the germline V gene. CDR3 sequence reads: CASSPPDRAHEQYF. The CDR3 DNA follows: TGTGCCAGCAGTCCCCCCGACAGGGCGCACGAGCAGTACTTC.

In its sample, this clonotype was seen many times. The chain combines TRBV20-1 with TRBJ2-5; D call uncertain. Germline V gene lookup returns CDR1 DFQATT and CDR2 SNEGSKA (reference sequence). The CDR3 contains 12 residues. Trimming took 6 bases from V and 5 from J, leaving 13 bases between them. The CDR3 reads CSAVGLQETQYF. The CDR3 region has the DNA TGCAGTGCCGTCGGGTTACAGGAGACCCAGTACTTC.

The V and J genes are TRBV20-1 and TRBJ2-5, with 10 bases that match TRBD2. Germline V CDR1 and CDR2: DFQATT, SNEGSKA (reference sequence). The CDR3 spans 15 residues. V gave up 1 base and J gave up 3 bases; unmatched junction bases: 5. DNA of the CDR3: TGCAGTGCTAGAGCAAATAGCGGGAGGAAAGAGACCCAGTACTTC. This translates into CSARANSGRKETQYF.

This sequence joins TRBV10-2 and TRBJ2-5; TRBD2 agrees at 7 bases. The CDR3 has 15 amino acids. The V gene's germline CDR1 is WSHSY and CDR2 SAAADI. Trimming took 6 bases from V and 7 from J; bases not matched to a gene: 14. CDR3 nucleotide sequence: TGCGCCAGCAGCACCGGGACTATCAGGTTGGGGACCCAGTACTTC. Its translation: CASSTGTIRLGTQYF.

This clonotype was recorded at least ten times. The chain links TRBV6-1 to TRBJ2-5; 12 nucleotides agree with TRBD2. Germline CDR1 is MNHNS and CDR2 is SASEGT. CDR3 length equals 15 residues. With 5 bases clipped from V and 4 bases from J, the junction kept 5 bases outside the gene matches. The CDR3 coding sequence is TGTGCCAGCAGTACTGGACTAGCGGGAACAGAGACCCAGTACTTC. Its protein product is CASSTGLAGTETQYF.

The chain is built from TRBV6-2 or TRBV6-3 and TRBJ2-7; a weak D match, TRBD2 (5 bases). The V end was cut by 7 bases, the J end by 1 base, with 20 bases between. The CDR3 spans 16 residues. Germline V gene lookup returns CDR1 MNHEY and CDR2 SVGEGT. This CDR3 reads CASTAVSRRGSYEQYF. The CDR3 bases are TGTGCCAGCACCGCCGTGAGTCGACGGGGATCCTACGAGCAGTACTTC.

This clonotype has at least ten counts. This chain connects TRBV2 to TRBJ1-2; D perhaps matches TRBD1 (5 bases). V lost 6 bases to trimming and J lost 4 bases, with 12 bases between them. CDR1 and CDR2 from the germline V gene are SNHLY and FYNNEI. This CDR3 is 13 amino acids long. The CDR3 reads CASSSTGTYGYTF. CDR3 nucleotide sequence: TGTGCCAGCAGCTCAACCGGGACCTATGGCTACACCTTC.

This clonotype was detected only a few times. V usage is TRBV20-1 and J usage is TRBJ1-1; no clear D. The CDR3 is 14 amino acids. The germline V gene has CDR1 DFQATT and CDR2 SNEGSKA (reference sequence). Here the CDR3 reads CRVERGSLNTEAFF. In DNA form, the CDR3 reads TGCAGGGTTGAGCGGGGTTCCCTGAACACTGAAGCTTTCTTT.

This clonotype showed up many times. V gene TRBV20-1 combines with J gene TRBJ2-3; D perhaps matches TRBD1 (5 bases). CDR1 DFQATT and CDR2 SNEGSKA come from the germline V gene (reference sequence). The CDR3 covers 14 residues. V was clipped by 3 bases and J by 1 base, with 11 bases between them. CDR3 DNA: TGCAGTGCTAGCGGGCAGGGCCGCACAGATACGCAGTATTTT. Encoded protein: CSASGQGRTDTQYF.

On this clonotype: This sequence may be a read error, since a much larger clone differs from it by one base. The V call is TRBV2, the J call TRBJ1-5; D unresolved. Trimming cost V 7 bases and J 2 bases, with 9 bases left between them. The length of the CDR3 is 13 residues. The germline CDR1 and CDR2 sequences are SNHLY and FYNNEI. CDR3 DNA: TGTGCCAGCACCGGGAGTGGCAATCAGCCCCAGCATTTT. It is translated as CASTGSGNQPQHF.

Only a few counts were recorded for this clonotype. The rearrangement links TRBV24-1 to TRBJ2-5; 8 nucleotides align to TRBD2. This CDR3 is built from 19 residues. With V trimmed by 4 bases and J by 5 bases, 20 bases remained unmatched. Germline V CDR1 and CDR2: KGHDR, SFDVKD. The CDR3 region has the DNA TGTGCCACCAGTGAAACAACCACGCCGATAACTAGCGGCTTGGAGACCCAGTACTTC. Amino acids: CATSETTTPITSGLETQYF.

The J gene is TRBJ2-5, the V gene TRBV5-4; maybe TRBD2 (6 bases). This CDR3 is 15 amino acids long. Germline CDR1 reads SGHNT; CDR2 reads YYREEE (reference sequence). The V end was cut by 0 bases, the J end by 3 bases, with 12 bases between. The CDR3 bases are TGTGCCAGCAGCTTGGGGCCTAGCGCGGAAGAGACCCAGTACTTC. Translation gives CASSLGPSAEETQYF.

This clonotype occurred many times. Here the CDR3 DNA reads TGTGCCAGCGGGCAGGAGGAGCTGTTTTTT. Translating it yields CASGQEELFF. V is TRBV6-1 and J is TRBJ2-2; no clear D. Germline-derived CDR1 and CDR2 are MNHNS and SASEGT. V was cut by 8 bases and J by 10 bases, with 8 bases left in between. This CDR3 is 10 amino acids long.

This chain joins TRBV25-1 and TRBJ2-7; 10 bases are shared with TRBD2. Germline loops: CDR1 MGHDK, CDR2 SYGVNS. The CDR3 extends over 14 amino acids. The ends lost 6 bases at V and 4 bases at J; junction bases unmatched: 6. The CDR3: CASRRTSGTYEQYF. Here the CDR3 DNA reads TGTGCCAGCAGGCGTACTAGCGGGACTTACGAGCAGTACTTC.

The genes are TRBV12-3 or TRBV12-4 and TRBJ2-5; possibly TRBD1 for D (5 bases). The CDR3 covers 14 residues. V lost 4 bases to trimming and J lost 4 bases, with 13 bases between them. The DNA for the CDR3 is TGTGCCAGCAGTTCATCGACAGTCCCAGAGACCCAGTACTTC. Translated: CASSSSTVPETQYF.

The chain links TRBV5-8 to TRBJ2-2, with D possibly TRBD2 on 6 matching bases. Trimming left V 0 bases short and J 0 bases short, with 12 bases between. Germline assignment: CDR1 SGHTS and CDR2 YDEGEE. CDR3 length: 17 amino acids. DNA of the CDR3: TGTGCCAGCAGCTTGGCACCCGGGAGCGCGAACACCGGGGAGCTGTTTTTT. Protein product: CASSLAPGSANTGELFF.